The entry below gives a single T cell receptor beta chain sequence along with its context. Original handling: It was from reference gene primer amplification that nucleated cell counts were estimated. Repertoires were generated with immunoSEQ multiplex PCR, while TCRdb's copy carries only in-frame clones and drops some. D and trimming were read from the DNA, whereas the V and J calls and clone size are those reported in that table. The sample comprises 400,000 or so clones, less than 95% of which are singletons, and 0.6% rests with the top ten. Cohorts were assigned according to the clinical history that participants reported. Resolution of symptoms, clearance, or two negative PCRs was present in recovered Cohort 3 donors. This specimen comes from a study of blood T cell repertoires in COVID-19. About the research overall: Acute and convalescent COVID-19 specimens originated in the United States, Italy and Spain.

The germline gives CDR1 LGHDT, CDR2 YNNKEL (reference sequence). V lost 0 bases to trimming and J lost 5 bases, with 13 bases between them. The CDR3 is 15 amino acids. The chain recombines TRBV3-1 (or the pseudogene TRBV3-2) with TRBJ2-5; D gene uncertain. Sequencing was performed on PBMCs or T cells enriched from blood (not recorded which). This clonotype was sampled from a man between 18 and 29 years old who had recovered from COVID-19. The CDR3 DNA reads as TGTGCCAGCAGCCAAGACAGAATTCTTTGGGAGACCCAGTACTTC. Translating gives CASSQDRILWETQYF.